The 7 T cell receptor beta chains reported below all come from one sample, sequenced in a study of blood T cell repertoires in COVID-19. Profiling relied on immunoSEQ multiplex PCR, and the TCRdb table lists in-frame clones only, not all of them. The sample consists of approximately 150,000 clones, around 84% of them appearing once. The sequencing sample was made of peripheral blood. These receptor sequences come from a human donor with acute or convalescent COVID-19. The donor label of this sample is uncertain.

CDR3 protein: CASSDPGQGGKGYTF. CDR3 DNA: TGTGCCAGCAGCGATCCGGGACAGGGGGGGAAGGGCTACACCTTC. The rearrangement uses TRBV6-5 and TRBJ1-2, with TRBD1 matching 11 bases. The CDR3 loop spans 15 amino acids. CDR1 is MNHEY and CDR2 is SVGAGI in the germline V gene. V dropped 6 bases and J dropped 8; count of bases not matched to a gene: 11.

The V call is TRBV29-1, the J call TRBJ1-2; D call uncertain. Trimming removed 4 bases at V and 2 bases at J, with 8 bases between. Germline values: CDR1 SQVTM, CDR2 ANQGSEA. This CDR3 is built from 12 residues. The chain's CDR3 is CSVVSENYGYTF. CDR3 DNA sequence: TGCAGCGTTGTTTCGGAGAACTATGGCTACACCTTC.

The V gene is TRBV19, the J gene TRBJ2-1, with TRBD2 matching over 10 bases. Germline-derived CDR1 and CDR2 are LNHDA and SQIVND (reference sequence). CDR3 size: 18 residues. V lost 5 bases, J lost 3 bases, and 13 bases stayed unmatched. The chain's CDR3 is CASSGSSGRARRYNEQFF. CDR3 nucleotide sequence: TGTGCCAGTAGTGGATCGAGCGGGAGGGCCAGACGCTACAATGAGCAGTTCTTC.

This clone was detected only once. This chain links TRBV18 with TRBJ2-2; maybe TRBD2 (5 bases). CDR1 and CDR2 (germline): KGHSH, LQKENI. The CDR3 runs 14 residues. The V gene lost 1 base and the J gene lost 5 bases, with 8 bases spanning the gap. The CDR3: CASSPLEGTGELFF. The CDR3 DNA follows: TGTGCCAGCTCACCACTTGAGGGAACCGGGGAGCTGTTTTTT.

This clone has only a few counts. This chain joins TRBV2 and TRBJ1-5; D unresolved. V was shortened by 8 bases and J by 0 bases, with 5 bases between the two germline ends. The V gene's germline CDR1 is SNHLY and CDR2 FYNNEI. The CDR3 runs to 12 residues. The CDR3 DNA follows: TGTGCCAGCGGAGCTAGCAATCAGCCCCAGCATTTT. Protein sequence: CASGASNQPQHF.

The V and J genes are TRBV10-3 and TRBJ2-3; TRBD2 matches 13 bases. Germline V CDR1 and CDR2: ENHRY, SYGVKD. The CDR3 is 17 amino acids. Trimming took 2 bases from V and 1 from J; bases not matched to a gene: 3. Here the CDR3 DNA reads TGTGCCATCAGTGAGGGACTAGCGGGAGTGGGCACAGATACGCAGTATTTT. Amino acids: CAISEGLAGVGTDTQYF.

V gene TRBV5-1 combines with J gene TRBJ1-2; no clear D. V was cut by 6 bases and J by 6 bases, with 18 bases left in between. The CDR3 has 14 amino acids. Germline assignment: CDR1 SGHRS and CDR2 YFSETQ. The chain's CDR3 is CASKLAGMGNGYTF. CDR3 DNA: TGCGCCAGCAAGCTTGCGGGTATGGGGAATGGCTACACCTTC.